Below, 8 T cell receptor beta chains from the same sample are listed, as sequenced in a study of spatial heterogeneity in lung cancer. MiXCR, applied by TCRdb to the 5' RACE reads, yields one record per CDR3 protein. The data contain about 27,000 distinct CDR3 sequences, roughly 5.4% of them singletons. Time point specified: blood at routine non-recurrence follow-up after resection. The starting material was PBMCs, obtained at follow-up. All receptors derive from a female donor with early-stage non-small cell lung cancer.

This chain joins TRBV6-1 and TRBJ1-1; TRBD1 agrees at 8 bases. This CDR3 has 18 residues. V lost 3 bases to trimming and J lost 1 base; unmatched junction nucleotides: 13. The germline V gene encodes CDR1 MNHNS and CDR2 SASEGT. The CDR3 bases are TGTGCCAGCAGTGAGCGTCTTGACAGGGGTTTATGGAACACTGAAGCTTTCTTT. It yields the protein CASSERLDRGLWNTEAFF.

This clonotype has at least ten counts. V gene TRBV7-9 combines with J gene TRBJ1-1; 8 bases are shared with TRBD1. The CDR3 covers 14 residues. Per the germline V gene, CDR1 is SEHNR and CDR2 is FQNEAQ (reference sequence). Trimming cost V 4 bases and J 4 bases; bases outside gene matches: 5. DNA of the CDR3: TGTGCCAGCAGCTCGCCGACAGGGGCCACTGAAGCTTTCTTT. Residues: CASSSPTGATEAFF.

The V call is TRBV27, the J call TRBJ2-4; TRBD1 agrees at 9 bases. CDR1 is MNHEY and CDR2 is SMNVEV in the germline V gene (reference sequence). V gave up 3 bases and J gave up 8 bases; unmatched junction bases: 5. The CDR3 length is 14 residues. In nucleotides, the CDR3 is TGTGCCAGCAGTTTCACAGGGGGCAGGGACATTCAGTACTTC. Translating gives CASSFTGGRDIQYF.

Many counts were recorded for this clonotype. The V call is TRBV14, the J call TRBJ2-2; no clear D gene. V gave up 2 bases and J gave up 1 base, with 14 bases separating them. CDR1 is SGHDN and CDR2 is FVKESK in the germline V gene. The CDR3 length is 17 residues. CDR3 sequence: CASSQNPPAENTGELFF. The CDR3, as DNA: TGTGCCAGCAGCCAAAACCCCCCAGCCGAGAACACCGGGGAGCTGTTTTTT.

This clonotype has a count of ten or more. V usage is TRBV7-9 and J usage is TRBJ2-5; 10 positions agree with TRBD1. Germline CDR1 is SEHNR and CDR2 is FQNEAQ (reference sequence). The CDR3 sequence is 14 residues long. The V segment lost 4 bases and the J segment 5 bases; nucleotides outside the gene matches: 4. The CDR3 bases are TGTGCCAGCAGCTGGGACAGGGGCCGGGAGACCCAGTACTTC. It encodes CASSWDRGRETQYF.

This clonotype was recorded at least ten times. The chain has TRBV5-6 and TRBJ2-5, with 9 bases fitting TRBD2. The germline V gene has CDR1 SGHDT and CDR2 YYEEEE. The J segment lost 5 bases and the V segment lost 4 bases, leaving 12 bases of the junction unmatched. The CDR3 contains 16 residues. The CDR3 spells CASSLRGSGGTETQYF. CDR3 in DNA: TGTGCCAGCAGCCTCAGGGGTAGCGGGGGAACGGAGACCCAGTACTTC.

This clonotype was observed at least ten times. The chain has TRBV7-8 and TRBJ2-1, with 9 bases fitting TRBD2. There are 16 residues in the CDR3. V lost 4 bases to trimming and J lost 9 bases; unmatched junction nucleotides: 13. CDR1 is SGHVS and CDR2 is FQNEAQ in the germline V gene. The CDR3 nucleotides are TGTGCCAGCAGCTCGTTGACTAGCGGAGTGTGGGTTGAGCAGTTCTTC. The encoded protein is CASSSLTSGVWVEQFF.

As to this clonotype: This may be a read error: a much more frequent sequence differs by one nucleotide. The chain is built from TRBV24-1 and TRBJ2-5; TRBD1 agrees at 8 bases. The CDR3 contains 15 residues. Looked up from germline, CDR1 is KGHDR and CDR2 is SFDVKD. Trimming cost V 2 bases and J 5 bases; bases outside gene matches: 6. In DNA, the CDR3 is TGTGCCACCAGTGATTCGGGCAGGGGGCGTGAGACCCAGTACTTC. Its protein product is CATSDSGRGRETQYF.